This T cell receptor beta chain originates from a study of shared clonotypes between healthy human individuals. There are 15 residues in the CDR3. V was clipped by 1 base and J by 1 base, with 8 bases between them. Germline V lookup: CDR1 MGHRA, CDR2 YSYEKL. The table came from immunoSEQ multiplex PCR; TCRdb's copy has only in-frame clones and leaves some out. The sample records under 1,100,000 clones, about 77% being singletons. The genes are TRBV4-1 and TRBJ2-4; D is perhaps TRBD2 (6 bases). This TCR was sampled from a man in his late teens or twenties in good health. The sample taken for sequencing was memory CD4+ T cells sorted from blood. Subset defined: CD45RA-negative fraction. CDR3 sequence reads: CASSQGGDAKNIQYF. CDR3 DNA sequence: TGCGCCAGCAGCCAAGGGGGGGATGCCAAAAACATTCAGTACTTC.